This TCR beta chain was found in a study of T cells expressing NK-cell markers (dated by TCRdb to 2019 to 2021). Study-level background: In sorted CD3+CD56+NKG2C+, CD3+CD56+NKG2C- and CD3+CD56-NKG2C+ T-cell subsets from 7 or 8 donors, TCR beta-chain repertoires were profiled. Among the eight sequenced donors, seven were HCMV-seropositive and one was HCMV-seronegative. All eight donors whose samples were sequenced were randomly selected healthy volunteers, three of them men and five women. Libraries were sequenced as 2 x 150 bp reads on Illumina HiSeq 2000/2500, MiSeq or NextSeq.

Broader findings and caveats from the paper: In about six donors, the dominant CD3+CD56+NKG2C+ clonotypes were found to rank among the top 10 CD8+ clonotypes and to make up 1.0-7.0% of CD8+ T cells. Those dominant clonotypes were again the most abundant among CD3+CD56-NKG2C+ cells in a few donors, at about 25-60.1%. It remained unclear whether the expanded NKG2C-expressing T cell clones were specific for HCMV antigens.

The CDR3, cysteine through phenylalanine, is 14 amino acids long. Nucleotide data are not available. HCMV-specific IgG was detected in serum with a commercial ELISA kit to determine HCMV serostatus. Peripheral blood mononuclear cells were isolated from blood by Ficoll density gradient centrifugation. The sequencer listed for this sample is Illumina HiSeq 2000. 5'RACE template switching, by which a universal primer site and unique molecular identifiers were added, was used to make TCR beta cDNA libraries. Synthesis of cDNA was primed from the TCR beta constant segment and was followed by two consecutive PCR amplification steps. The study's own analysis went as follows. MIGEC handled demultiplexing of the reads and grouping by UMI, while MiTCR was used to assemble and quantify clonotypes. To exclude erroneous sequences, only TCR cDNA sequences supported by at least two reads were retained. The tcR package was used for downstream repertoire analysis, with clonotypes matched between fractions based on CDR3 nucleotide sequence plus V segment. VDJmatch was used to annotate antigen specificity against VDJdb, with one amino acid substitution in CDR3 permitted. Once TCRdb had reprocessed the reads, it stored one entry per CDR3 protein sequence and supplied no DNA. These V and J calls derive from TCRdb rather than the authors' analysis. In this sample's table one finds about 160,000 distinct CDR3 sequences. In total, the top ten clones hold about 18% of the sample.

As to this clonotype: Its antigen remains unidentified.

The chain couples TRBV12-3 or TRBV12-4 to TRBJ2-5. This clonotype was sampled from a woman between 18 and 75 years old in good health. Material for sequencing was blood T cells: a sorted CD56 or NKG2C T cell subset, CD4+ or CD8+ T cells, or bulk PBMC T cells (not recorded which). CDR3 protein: CASSSLMGQETQYF.